The entry below describes one T cell receptor (beta chain). Its antigen is as yet unknown. Donor samples were obtained from healthy Caucasian individuals from Russia, aged about 6 to 100. Total RNA, at least 6 micrograms per sample, was extracted from PBMCs. This sample was taken from a study of blood T cells in healthy people across ages. Study outcomes and limitations: A greater number of naive CD4+ cells and higher diversity distinguished long-lived donors from aged donors.

Together with a sample-barcoded 5' primer, a J-beta primer mix was included in a second PCR lasting about 6 to 11 cycles. Every single cDNA molecule received a tag from a template-switch adaptor with 12 random nucleotides. TCRdb ran MiXCR on the 5' RACE reads and lists one entry per CDR3 protein. This sample carries 1.5 million to 2 million distinct CDR3 sequences, about 49% of them seen once, and the ten largest clones take more than 2%. This sequence originates from a woman aged 40-49 years in good health. The sequencing input was blood.

This chain's CDR3 is CASSYGTPETQFF. DNA for the CDR3: TGTGCCAGCAGTTACGGGACGCCAGAGACCCAGTTCTTC. The rearrangement links TRBV6-5 to TRBJ2-1, with D perhaps matching TRBD1 or TRBD2 (5 bases each). The CDR3 contains 13 residues. Germline V lookup: CDR1 MNHEY, CDR2 SVGAGI. V lost 2 bases, J lost 13 bases, and 15 bases lay in between.